This is a list of T cell receptor beta chains from one sample in a study of chemoradiotherapy in HPV16-positive cancers. The table came from immunoSEQ multiplex PCR; TCRdb's copy has only in-frame clones and leaves some out. The profile shows some 31,000 clones, approximately 91% of them singletons. Sequencing was performed on blood, taken from a patient who underwent chemoradiotherapy. The source of these receptors is a human donor with HPV-associated anogenital cancer. Both conserved end residues are part of each CDR3. Each record gives: V gene, clone size, J gene, D gene, CDR3 protein, CDR3 DNA. A D gene is named only where the DNA matches it firmly. Expanded clones are given a class, and other clones once, few, many or no size at all.

TRBV28	NA	TRBJ2-7	NA	CASSGVGCEQYF	TGTGCCAGCAGTGGGGTAGGGTGCGAGCAGTACTTC
TRBV2	NA	TRBJ2-3	NA	CASSITTDTQYF	TGTGCCAGCAGTATCACCACAGATACGCAGTATTTT
TRBV6-5	once	TRBJ1-2	TRBD1	CASRNRGLNGYTF	TGTGCCAGCAGAAACAGGGGGCTCAATGGCTACACCTTC
TRBV5-6	NA	TRBJ1-1	NA	CASSWGVWGHSNTEAFF	TGTGCCAGCAGCTGGGGGGTCTGGGGACACTCGAACACTGAAGCTTTCTTT
TRBV6-1	NA	TRBJ2-1	TRBD2	CASSGRLASSYNEQFF	TGTGCCAGCAGTGGTCGACTAGCCTCTTCGTACAATGAGCAGTTCTTC
TRBV10-2	NA	TRBJ1-2	NA	CASTPTLQEAGYTF	TGCGCCAGCACCCCGACACTTCAGGAGGCCGGCTACACCTTC
TRBV30	NA	TRBJ2-7	NA	CAWSVDRYEQYF	TGTGCCTGGAGTGTAGACCGATACGAGCAGTACTTC
TRBV7-9	NA	TRBJ2-3	TRBD2	CASSPRLASEADTQYF	TGTGCCAGCAGCCCTCGACTAGCCTCGGAAGCAGATACGCAGTATTTT
TRBV6-5	NA	TRBJ2-5	TRBD1	CASSYRGTGKETQYF	TGTGCCAGCAGTTACCGGGGGACAGGAAAAGAGACCCAGTACTTC
TRBV10-2	NA	TRBJ1-2	TRBD1	CASSEALGTGVYGYTF	TGCGCCAGCAGTGAGGCGTTGGGGACAGGTGTCTATGGCTACACCTTC
TRBV4-1	NA	TRBJ2-2	NA	CASSQWGSTGELFF	TGCGCCAGCAGCCAGTGGGGCTCCACCGGGGAGCTGTTTTTT
TRBV7-9	NA	TRBJ1-1	NA	CASSSPGSHTEAFF	TGTGCCAGCAGCTCCCCCGGGAGTCACACTGAAGCTTTCTTT
TRBV19	NA	TRBJ2-6	NA	CASGPGANVLTF	TGTGCCAGCGGCCCTGGGGCCAACGTCCTGACTTTC
TRBV29-1	NA	TRBJ2-1	NA	CSVGDNEQFF	TGCAGCGTTGGCGACAATGAGCAGTTCTTC
TRBV7-2	NA	TRBJ2-2	NA	CASSLDKAFANTGELFF	TGTGCCAGCAGCTTAGACAAGGCGTTCGCGAACACCGGGGAGCTGTTTTTT
TRBV11-2	NA	TRBJ2-7	NA	CASSLGQGPGIVEYF	TGTGCCAGCAGCTTAGGGCAGGGACCCGGAATCGTTGAGTACTTC
TRBV4-1	NA	TRBJ2-2	TRBD2	CASSRGLAGIANTGELFF	TGCGCCAGCAGCCGGGGACTAGCGGGAATCGCGAACACCGGGGAGCTGTTTTTT
TRBV7-2	NA	TRBJ1-6	NA	CASSLVGGGQSPLHF	TGTGCCAGCAGCTTAGTGGGGGGTGGACAGTCACCCCTCCACTTT
TRBV27	NA	TRBJ1-6	NA	CASRAHTYNSPLHF	TGTGCCAGCAGAGCCCACACCTATAATTCACCCCTCCACTTT
TRBV27	few	TRBJ1-6	TRBD1	CASSRDSYSPLHF	TGTGCCAGCAGCCGGGACAGCTATTCACCCCTCCACTTT
TRBV19	NA	TRBJ2-7	TRBD1	CASFQVRDRFYEQYF	TGTGCCAGTTTTCAGGTCCGGGACAGGTTCTACGAGCAGTACTTC
TRBV6-1	few	TRBJ1-1	TRBD1	CASSEGPTGGTEAFF	TGTGCCAGCAGTGAAGGTCCGACAGGGGGTACTGAAGCTTTCTTT
TRBV19	few	TRBJ2-2	NA	CASSPGGGELFF	TGTGCCAGTAGTCCCGGCGGTGGGGAGCTGTTTTTT
TRBV2	NA	TRBJ1-2	NA	CASSRSPGGSGYTF	TGTGCCAGCAGTCGGAGCCCGGGAGGGTCCGGCTACACCTTC
TRBV6-1	NA	TRBJ1-1	NA	CASSVEGSTEAFF	TGTGCCAGCAGTGTGGAGGGGAGCACTGAAGCTTTCTTT
TRBV7-9	few	TRBJ2-7	NA	CASSQNRDNSYEQYF	TGTGCCAGCAGCCAAAACCGGGACAACTCCTACGAGCAGTACTTC
TRBV7-2	NA	TRBJ2-7	NA	CASSLKGSYEQYF	TGTGCCAGCAGCTTAAAGGGTTCCTACGAGCAGTACTTC
TRBV5-8	NA	TRBJ2-3	NA	CASSLGSRSTDTQYF	TGTGCCAGCAGCTTGGGGTCTCGAAGCACAGATACGCAGTATTTT
TRBV5-1	few	TRBJ2-1	TRBD2	CASSLWERGLSYNEQFF	TGCGCCAGCAGCTTGTGGGAGCGGGGCCTATCTTACAATGAGCAGTTCTTC
TRBV7-9	NA	TRBJ1-1	NA	CASSLGGGARHTEAFF	TGTGCCAGCAGCTTAGGAGGGGGGGCCAGGCACACTGAAGCTTTCTTT
TRBV29-1	once	TRBJ2-2	NA	CSVEGISANTGELFF	TGCAGCGTCGAGGGGATTTCCGCGAACACCGGGGAGCTGTTTTTT
TRBV9	NA	TRBJ1-1	NA	CASSPTGLNTEAFF	TGTGCCAGCAGCCCGACCGGCCTGAACACTGAAGCTTTCTTT
TRBV6-5	NA	TRBJ2-7	TRBD1	CASSYNDRVISYEQYF	TGTGCCAGCAGTTACAACGACAGGGTAATTTCCTACGAGCAGTACTTC
TRBV6-5	NA	TRBJ1-2	NA	CASRTYSSANYGYTF	TGTGCCAGCAGGACCTACAGTTCAGCTAACTATGGCTACACCTTC
TRBV10-3	NA	TRBJ1-2	TRBD1	CAISDNGWGQGNGYTF	TGTGCCATCAGTGACAACGGTTGGGGACAGGGAAATGGCTACACCTTC
TRBV9	NA	TRBJ2-5	NA	CASSVVGGGLQETQYF	TGTGCCAGCAGCGTAGTAGGCGGGGGCCTCCAAGAGACCCAGTACTTC
TRBV18	few	TRBJ1-2	TRBD1	CASSTQGQYYGYTF	TGTGCCAGCTCAACTCAGGGACAGTACTATGGCTACACCTTC
TRBV5-6	NA	TRBJ1-1	NA	CASNRVRGNTEAFF	TGTGCCAGCAACCGAGTCCGAGGGAACACTGAAGCTTTCTTT
TRBV4-1	NA	TRBJ2-7	TRBD2	CASSPLGGSLYEQYF	TGCGCCAGCAGCCCTTTGGGCGGGAGCCTTTACGAGCAGTACTTC
TRBV18	NA	TRBJ2-7	NA	CASSPIDRSYEQYF	TGTGCCAGCTCACCAATCGACAGGTCCTACGAGCAGTACTTC
TRBV5-4	once	TRBJ1-1	NA	CASSLLMVRDTEAFF	TGTGCCAGCAGCTTGTTAATGGTCCGGGACACTGAAGCTTTCTTT
TRBV6-1	NA	TRBJ2-5	NA	CASSRLAGETQYF	TGTGCCAGCAGTCGGCTAGCTGGAGAGACCCAGTACTTC
TRBV7-2	NA	TRBJ1-3	TRBD1	CASSADRVSGNTIYF	TGTGCCAGCAGCGCCGACAGGGTCTCTGGAAACACCATATATTTT
TRBV7-9	NA	TRBJ2-2	NA	CASSPGTNTGELFF	TGTGCCAGCAGCCCCGGGACCAACACCGGGGAGCTGTTTTTT
TRBV27	NA	TRBJ1-2	NA	CASSATRQTYGYTF	TGTGCCAGCAGTGCAACCCGACAGACCTATGGCTACACCTTC
TRBV28	NA	TRBJ2-2	NA	CASSFPAGSTGELFF	TGTGCCAGCAGTTTCCCGGCAGGGTCCACCGGGGAGCTGTTTTTT
TRBV28	NA	TRBJ1-6	TRBD1	CASRTGVYNSPLHF	TGTGCCAGCAGGACAGGGGTCTATAATTCACCCCTCCACTTT
TRBV27	NA	TRBJ1-5	NA	CASSLDRSYQPQHF	TGTGCCAGCAGTCTCGACAGGAGCTATCAGCCCCAGCATTTT
TRBV7-2	NA	TRBJ2-7	TRBD2	CASSLSPREGRTYEQYF	TGTGCCAGCAGCTTATCACCGAGGGAGGGGCGGACCTACGAGCAGTACTTC
TRBV5-1	NA	TRBJ2-1	NA	CASSFGGINEQFF	TGCGCCAGCAGCTTTGGTGGGATCAATGAGCAGTTCTTC
TRBV30	NA	TRBJ2-2	NA	CAWSDRPGELFF	TGTGCCTGGAGTGACCGCCCCGGGGAGCTGTTTTTT
TRBV2	NA	TRBJ2-1	NA	CASSELAGWNNEQFF	TGTGCCAGCAGTGAATTGGCGGGATGGAACAATGAGCAGTTCTTC
TRBV18	NA	TRBJ1-1	NA	CASSPTGSWSTEAFF	TGTGCCAGCTCACCAACAGGGAGCTGGAGTACTGAAGCTTTCTTT
TRBV4-3	NA	TRBJ1-1	NA	CASSQDAGNTEAFF	TGCGCCAGCAGCCAAGATGCGGGAAACACTGAAGCTTTCTTT
TRBV23-1	NA	TRBJ2-5	TRBD1	CASSPYGTEKSKNSQETQYF	TGCGCCAGCAGCCCGTATGGGACAGAAAAATCGAAAAACTCACAAGAGACCCAGTACTTC
TRBV4-1	NA	TRBJ1-3	TRBD1	CASSRRIGQGDSGNTIYF	TGCGCCAGCAGCCGTCGAATTGGACAGGGGGACTCTGGAAACACCATATATTTT
TRBV7-9	NA	TRBJ2-1	NA	CASSLGPQMGEQFF	TGTGCCAGCAGCTTAGGGCCGCAAATGGGGGAGCAGTTCTTC
TRBV5-1	NA	TRBJ2-6	NA	CASSPTDSGANVLTF	TGCGCCAGCAGTCCTACAGACTCTGGGGCCAACGTCCTGACTTTC
TRBV19	NA	TRBJ1-2	NA	CASSIVTGDGYTF	TGTGCCAGTAGTATAGTAACGGGGGATGGCTACACCTTC